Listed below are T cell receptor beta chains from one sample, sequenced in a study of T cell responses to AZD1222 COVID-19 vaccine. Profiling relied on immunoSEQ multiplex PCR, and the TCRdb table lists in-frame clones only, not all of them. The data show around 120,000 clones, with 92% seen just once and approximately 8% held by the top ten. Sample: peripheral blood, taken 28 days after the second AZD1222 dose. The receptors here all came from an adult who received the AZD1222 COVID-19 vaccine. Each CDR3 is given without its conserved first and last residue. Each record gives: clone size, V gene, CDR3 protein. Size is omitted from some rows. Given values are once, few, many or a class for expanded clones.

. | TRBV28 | ASRLQETQY
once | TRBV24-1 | ATSDGQGNTEAF
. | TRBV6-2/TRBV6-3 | ASSYPRGQGVEAF
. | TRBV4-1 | ASSQRDRMPRNYGYT
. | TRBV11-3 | ASSPDRGSYEQY
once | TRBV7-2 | ASSLVGSPGTGELF
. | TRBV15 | ATSRDKVLGTGELF
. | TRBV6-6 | ASRGLGQANQPQH
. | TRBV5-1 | ASSLNTEAF
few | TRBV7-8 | ASSLRGGRSPKIQPQH
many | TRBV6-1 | ASSETGSVDEQY
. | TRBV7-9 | ASTWEDTQY
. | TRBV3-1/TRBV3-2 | ASARGLEIHEQY
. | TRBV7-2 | ASSAGQNYGYT
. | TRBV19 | ASSPSQNTIY
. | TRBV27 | ASSLQTGGNSPLH
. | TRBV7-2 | ASSLVPPSGYNEQF
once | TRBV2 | ASDSLSGELF
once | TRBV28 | ASSTGGHGYT
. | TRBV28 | ASSPGTSGGFGNEQF
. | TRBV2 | ASSDRGHSYEQY
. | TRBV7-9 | ATTGTGLQETQY
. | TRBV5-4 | ASSWEQGADYGYT
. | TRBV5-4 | ASSVDSNTEAF
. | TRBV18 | ASSPQGHDAEAF
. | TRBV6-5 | ASSYSSGHLGYT
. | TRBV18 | ASSPIPGLAGAEQF
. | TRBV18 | ASSPQHVFSGNTIY
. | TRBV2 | ASSDLQAHPY
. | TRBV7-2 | ASSSLTFGDSPLH
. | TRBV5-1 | ASSPTRTAPNSPLH
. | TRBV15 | ATKGTGANNSPLH
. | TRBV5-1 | ASSLAFSVGGSSYEQY